These 32 T cell receptor beta chains share one sample of origin, sequenced in a study of blood T cell repertoires in COVID-19. TCRdb's copy holds only in-frame clones and misses some; the assay was immunoSEQ multiplex PCR. Seen here are 370,000 or so clones, more than 70% observed once, and the top ten hold 1% to 1.5%. Sequencing was performed on PBMCs or T cells enriched from blood (not recorded which). The receptors were gathered from a young man who had recovered from COVID-19.

The rearrangement joins TRBV4-3 to TRBJ1-6; tentatively, D is TRBD1 (6 bases). V was clipped by 1 base and J by 8 bases, with 12 bases between them. Germline CDR1 is LGHNA and CDR2 is YSLEER. The CDR3 totals 15 residues. The CDR3 DNA reads as TGCGCCAGCAGCCAAGTCGTCAGGGGCTATTCACCCCTCCACTTT. Protein: CASSQVVRGYSPLHF.

V usage is TRBV6-5 and J usage is TRBJ1-1, with D possibly matching TRBD1 (6 bases). Germline V gene lookup returns CDR1 MNHEY and CDR2 SVGAGI. V was clipped by 11 bases and J by 1 base, with 17 bases between them. This CDR3 is built from 14 residues. Here the CDR3 DNA reads TGTGCCGGGATTAAGGACAGAGCGAACACTGAAGCTTTCTTT. Its translation is CAGIKDRANTEAFF.

DNA for the CDR3: TGTGCCAGCAGCGTCGGACAGGGAAACACTGAAGCTTTCTTT. Protein: CASSVGQGNTEAFF. The V and J genes are TRBV6-5 and TRBJ1-1, with 8 positions matching TRBD1. The germline V gene encodes CDR1 MNHEY and CDR2 SVGAGI. CDR3 length equals 14 residues. Losses at the gene ends were 6 bases for V and 2 bases for J; bases not matched to a gene: 5.

This clone appeared a single time. The CDR3 here is CSVEQGSFTEAFF. CDR3 bases: TGCAGCGTTGAACAGGGGAGTTTCACTGAAGCTTTCTTT. The rearrangement links TRBV29-1 to TRBJ1-1; perhaps TRBD1 as D (6 bases). V was trimmed by 2 bases and J by 4 bases, leaving 11 bases between them. Germline values: CDR1 SQVTM, CDR2 ANQGSEA. This CDR3 contains 13 residues. The full variable domain, completed using reference TRBV29-1 and TRBJ1-1, is SAVISQKPSRDICQRGTSLTIQCQVDSQVTMMFWYRQQPGQSLTLIATANQGSEATYESGFVIDKFPISRPNLTFSTLTVSNMSPEDSSIYLCSVEQGSFTEAFFGQGTRLTVV.

The rearrangement uses TRBV4-2 and TRBJ1-6; D is possibly TRBD1 (5 bases). The CDR3 loop spans 12 amino acids. Germline V lookup: CDR1 LGHNA, CDR2 YNFKEQ. Trimming removed 5 bases at V and 8 bases at J, with 7 bases between. The CDR3 DNA is TGTGCCAGCAGCGGGGGGTATTCACCCCTCCACTTT. Translating gives CASSGGYSPLHF.

The V and J genes are TRBV5-1 and TRBJ2-7; D is possibly TRBD2 (7 bases). Germline assignment: CDR1 SGHRS and CDR2 YFSETQ. This CDR3 spans 15 amino acids. V lost 2 bases and J lost 4, with 16 bases in between. The CDR3: CASSFGGRESYEQYF. DNA of the CDR3: TGCGCCAGCAGCTTCGGGGGGCGAGAGAGTTACGAGCAGTACTTC.

This chain connects TRBV3-1 (or the pseudogene TRBV3-2) to TRBJ1-3; 9 bases are a match to TRBD1. This CDR3 region has 21 residues. J lost 1 base, V lost 1 base, and 17 bases had no gene match. CDR1 and CDR2 from the germline V gene are LGHDT and YNNKEL (reference sequence). The CDR3 protein is CASSQAPGGGTGLRSGNTIYF. The CDR3 DNA sequence: TGTGCCAGCAGCCAAGCGCCTGGAGGGGGGACAGGGTTACGTTCTGGAAACACCATATATTTT.

The V gene is TRBV6-5, the J gene TRBJ2-1, with 7 bases that match TRBD1. The CDR3 has 15 residues. CDR1 is MNHEY, CDR2 SVGAGI, per germline. V was clipped by 6 bases and J by 4 bases; unmatched bases: 9. The CDR3 loop is CASSPGTESYNEQFF. CDR3 DNA sequence: TGTGCCAGCAGCCCCGGGACAGAGTCTTACAATGAGCAGTTCTTC.

The chain couples TRBV7-6 to TRBJ1-1; D possibly corresponds to TRBD1 (5 bases). The CDR3 has 15 amino acids. Trimming cost V 6 bases and J 5 bases, with 19 bases left between them. CDR1 is SGHVS, CDR2 FNYEAQ, per germline. CDR3: CASRPLSSGGTEAFF. CDR3 nucleotides: TGTGCCAGCAGGCCACTGTCCTCTGGGGGGACTGAAGCTTTCTTT.

The chain has TRBV27 and TRBJ1-4, with TRBD1 matching over 10 bases. V was pared by 5 bases and J by 8 bases, with 8 bases of the junction left unmatched. CDR1 and CDR2 from the germline V gene are MNHEY and SMNVEV (reference sequence). This CDR3 region has 15 residues. CDR3 loop: CASSPRGQGWEKLFF. CDR3 sequence (DNA): TGTGCCAGCAGTCCGAGGGGACAGGGGTGGGAAAAACTGTTTTTT.

This clone has only one observation. The chain is built from TRBV4-1 and TRBJ2-1; D is unresolved. Germline V gene lookup returns CDR1 MGHRA and CDR2 YSYEKL. There are 13 residues in the CDR3. Trimming shortened V by 1 base and J by 5 bases, and 6 bases separated the two germline ends. The CDR3 spells CASSQVGDNEQFF. CDR3 bases: TGCGCCAGCAGCCAAGTCGGTGACAATGAGCAGTTCTTC.

The chain recombines TRBV19 with TRBJ2-2; 8 bases agree with TRBD2. The CDR3 has 18 residues. Looked up from germline, CDR1 is LNHDA and CDR2 is SQIVND (reference sequence). With 3 bases clipped from V and 5 bases from J, the junction kept 14 bases outside the gene matches. The CDR3 loop is CASSIPLRVAGSTGELFF. The CDR3 coding sequence is TGTGCCAGTAGTATTCCCCTTAGGGTAGCGGGGTCGACCGGGGAGCTGTTTTTT.

The J gene is TRBJ1-5, the V gene TRBV2, with D unclear. Trimming removed 5 bases at V and 10 bases at J, with 12 bases between. The CDR3 contains 12 residues. The V gene's germline CDR1 is SNHLY and CDR2 FYNNEI. CDR3 amino acids: CASSLRAGPQHF. The CDR3 coding sequence is TGTGCCAGCAGTCTAAGGGCGGGTCCCCAGCATTTT.

The chain uses TRBV2 and TRBJ1-5; D ambiguous. From germline, CDR1 is SNHLY and CDR2 FYNNEI. Between the trimmed V and J ends, which lost 2 bases and 0 bases, there was a span of 5 bases. CDR3 length: 14 residues. This CDR3 reads CASSESGSNQPQHF. Written as DNA, the CDR3 is TGTGCCAGCAGTGAATCGGGTAGCAATCAGCCCCAGCATTTT.

The chain employs TRBV10-3 and TRBJ1-1; D uncertain. The V and J ends lost 5 bases and 8 bases respectively, with 12 bases between them. Germline CDR1 ENHRY, CDR2 SYGVKD. The length of the CDR3 is 12 residues. As DNA, the CDR3 is TGTGCCATCAGTTATGAGGGCAGGGAAGCTTTCTTT. Translation: CAISYEGREAFF.

The V gene is TRBV29-1, the J gene TRBJ1-1; 9 bases line up with TRBD1. In germline, CDR1 is SQVTM, CDR2 ANQGSEA. This CDR3 contains 13 residues. J was trimmed by 1 base and V by 7 bases; bases with no gene match: 4. The CDR3 DNA reads TGCAGCGCCCCGGGACAGGGGAACACTGAAGCTTTCTTT. It is translated as CSAPGQGNTEAFF. The full variable domain, its missing parts supplied by reference TRBV29-1 and TRBJ1-1, is SAVISQKPSRDICQRGTSLTIQCQVDSQVTMMFWYRQQPGQSLTLIATANQGSEATYESGFVIDKFPISRPNLTFSTLTVSNMSPEDSSIYLCSAPGQGNTEAFFGQGTRLTVV.

The genes are TRBV10-3 and TRBJ1-4; 10 nucleotides match TRBD1. J was trimmed by 1 base and V by 8 bases; bases with no gene match: 1. The germline gives CDR1 ENHRY, CDR2 SYGVKD. The CDR3 contains 14 residues. CDR3 sequence: CAIGTGVTNEKLFF. The CDR3 bases are TGTGCCATCGGGACAGGGGTAACTAATGAAAAACTGTTTTTT.

The V call is TRBV19, the J call TRBJ2-5; TRBD2 aligns across 8 bases. CDR1 is LNHDA, CDR2 SQIVND, per germline (reference sequence). The CDR3 spans 14 residues. V shed 5 bases and J 4 bases; nucleotides not matched to a gene: 6. The CDR3 loop reads CASSGGGLVETQYF. CDR3 in DNA: TGTGCCAGTAGTGGCGGGGGGCTCGTAGAGACCCAGTACTTC.

The genes are TRBV18 and TRBJ1-5, with D perhaps TRBD1 (6 bases). CDR1 is KGHSH and CDR2 is LQKENI in the germline V gene. CDR3 size: 14 residues. Between the trimmed V and J ends, which lost 5 bases and 1 base, there was a span of 9 bases. CDR3 sequence: CASSAGQSNQPQHF. In DNA, the CDR3 is TGTGCCAGCTCAGCCGGACAGAGCAATCAGCCCCAGCATTTT.

The chain is built from TRBV6-1 and TRBJ1-2; possible D gene TRBD1, 6 bases. Trimming took off 2 bases at V and 9 bases at J, with 13 bases between the two ends. CDR3 size: 13 residues. The germline V gene has CDR1 MNHNS and CDR2 SASEGT. CDR3 coding DNA: TGTGCCAGCAGTGAAACAGGGCCGAGACGCTACACCTTC. Translation gives CASSETGPRRYTF.

The V call is TRBV29-1, the J call TRBJ1-2; D is uncertain. Per germline, CDR1 SQVTM and CDR2 ANQGSEA. The CDR3 runs to 13 residues. V shed 1 base and J shed 0 bases, with 6 bases lying between them. CDR3 nucleotides: TGCAGCGTTGAAGGCGCCGCTAACTATGGCTACACCTTC. Amino acid sequence: CSVEGAANYGYTF.

The chain uses TRBV9 and TRBJ1-1; no clear D gene. Germline values: CDR1 SGDLS, CDR2 YYNGEE. The CDR3 loop spans 13 amino acids. Trimming pared 6 bases from V and 1 base from J, leaving 10 bases between. CDR3 in DNA: TGTGCCAGCAAGAGGCAATCGAACACTGAAGCTTTCTTT. Its translation is CASKRQSNTEAFF.

The rearrangement uses TRBV7-2 and TRBJ2-7; D gene uncertain. This CDR3 region has 13 residues. Germline V gives CDR1 SGHTA, CDR2 FQGNSA. Trimming shortened V by 4 bases and J by 7 bases, and 14 bases separated the two germline ends. The CDR3 sequence: CASSSMILREQYF. CDR3 bases: TGTGCCAGCAGCTCAATGATCTTGAGGGAGCAGTACTTC. Together with reference TRBV7-2 and TRBJ2-7, the CDR3 gives the full variable domain: GAGVSQSPSNKVTEKGKDVELRCDPISGHTALYWYRQSLGQGLEFLIYFQGNSAPDKSGLPSDRFSAERTGGSVSTLTIQRTQQEDSAVYLCASSSMILREQYFGPGTRLTVT.

The chain has TRBV10-3 and TRBJ2-7, with TRBD2 matching over 9 bases. The V gene's germline CDR1 is ENHRY and CDR2 SYGVKD. The V and J ends lost 3 bases and 3 bases, in that order; junction bases with no gene match: 3. The CDR3 contains 14 residues. The CDR3 bases are TGTGCCATCAGTGATGGACTAGCGAACTACGAGCAGTACTTC. It translates to CAISDGLANYEQYF.

The chain employs TRBV14 and TRBJ1-1, with D perhaps TRBD1 (6 bases). CDR1 and CDR2 (germline): SGHDN, FVKESK. V was pared by 3 bases and J by 4 bases, with 18 bases between. This CDR3 contains 16 residues. In DNA form, the CDR3 reads TGTGCCAGCAGCCACGCCAGGAGGGGGGGGGTCACTGAAGCTTTCTTT. Protein sequence: CASSHARRGGVTEAFF.

The chain has TRBV7-9 and TRBJ2-1; weak D call: TRBD2 (5 bases). The germline V gene encodes CDR1 SEHNR and CDR2 FQNEAQ (reference sequence). V dropped 5 bases and J dropped 4 bases, with 15 bases sitting between them. CDR3 length equals 15 residues. Here the CDR3 DNA reads TGTGCCAGCAGCCCCACCGAGGGTGCTTACAATGAGCAGTTCTTC. Translated, it gives CASSPTEGAYNEQFF.

This clone appeared a single time. CDR3 sequence reads: CASRWDRAYEQYF. The CDR3 coding sequence is TGTGCCAGCAGATGGGACAGGGCCTACGAGCAGTACTTC. The chain has TRBV7-9 and TRBJ2-7; 9 bases map to TRBD1. This CDR3 spans 13 amino acids. After removal of 6 bases from V and 2 bases from J, the junction contained 2 bases not matched to a gene. Per germline, CDR1 SEHNR and CDR2 FQNEAQ (reference sequence).

The CDR3 DNA is TGTGCCAGCAGCCAAACCGGGACAGGGAGAGGTAAAGCTTTCTTT. It encodes CASSQTGTGRGKAFF. The chain couples TRBV6-2 or TRBV6-3 to TRBJ1-1, with 9 bases matching TRBD1. Germline values: CDR1 MNHEY, CDR2 SVGEGT. The CDR3 consists of 15 residues. The V and J ends lost 6 bases and 9 bases, in that order; junction bases with no gene match: 14.

This clone occurred a few times. The rearrangement links TRBV29-1 to TRBJ1-1, with 7 nucleotides matching TRBD1. The germline V gene encodes CDR1 SQVTM and CDR2 ANQGSEA. With 4 bases clipped from V and 4 bases from J, the junction kept 12 bases outside the gene matches. The CDR3 has 15 residues. The DNA of the CDR3 is TGCAGCGTTGTCCCTTCACAGGGGCGGGGCACTGAAGCTTTCTTT. Protein product: CSVVPSQGRGTEAFF.

This clone was observed a single time. The genes are TRBV19 and TRBJ2-3, with D possibly TRBD2 on 5 matching bases. Germline V CDR1 and CDR2: LNHDA, SQIVND (reference sequence). This CDR3 is 14 amino acids long. V was pared by 7 bases and J by 2 bases, with 13 bases between. The CDR3 here is CASTREGHTDTQYF. In nucleotides, the CDR3 is TGTGCCAGTACTCGGGAAGGCCACACAGATACGCAGTATTTT.

CDR3 coding DNA: TGTGCCAGCAGCTTAAGAGACAGATCTGTGGGGAACTTCTATGGCTACACCTTC. It yields the protein CASSLRDRSVGNFYGYTF. The V and J genes are TRBV7-9 and TRBJ1-2; D is perhaps TRBD1 (5 bases). This CDR3 is 18 amino acids long. From germline, CDR1 is SEHNR and CDR2 FQNEAQ (reference sequence). Trimming cost V 2 bases and J 4 bases, with 23 bases left between them. Full variable domain (rest looked up from reference TRBV7-9 and TRBJ1-2): DTGVSQNPRHKITKRGQNVTFRCDPISEHNRLYWYRQTLGQGPEFLTYFQNEAQLEKSRLLSDRFSAERPKGSFSTLEIQRTEQGDSAMYLCASSLRDRSVGNFYGYTFGSGTRLTVV.

A word on this clone: Other DNA variants within this sample encode the same CDR3. V usage is TRBV12-3 or TRBV12-4 and J usage is TRBJ2-7; D possibly corresponds to TRBD2 (6 bases). Trimming pared 3 bases from V and 3 bases from J, leaving 6 bases between. The CDR3 consists of 12 residues. This CDR3 is CASSFGGYEQYF. DNA for the CDR3: TGTGCCAGCAGTTTCGGGGGCTACGAGCAGTACTTC.